This paragraph reports one T cell receptor beta chain. Antigen: not known. Trimming at V came to 4 bases and at J to 6 bases, leaving 5 bases not matched to a gene. Germline values: CDR1 MNHEY, CDR2 SVGAGI. The CDR3 spans 14 residues. The sample is drawn from a study of cytomegalovirus exposure and HLA in healthy donors. Findings and limits, study-wide: It was reportedly the case that the classifier diagnosed cytomegalovirus status with high specificity and sensitivity. 164 TCR beta chains were listed as cytomegalovirus-associated.

Sequencing used immunoSEQ multiplex PCR; TCRdb keeps in-frame clones, though not all of them. The sample contains 250,000 to 400,000 clones, approximately 91% of which appear only once. This chain links TRBV6-5 with TRBJ2-7; 11 bases agree with TRBD1. The TCR was taken from a young man in good health and CMV-seronegative. Sequencing was carried out using PBMCs. The CDR3 sequence is CASSSWTGGSEQYF. The CDR3, as DNA: TGTGCCAGCAGTTCCTGGACAGGGGGCAGCGAGCAGTACTTC.